Listed below are T cell receptor beta chains from one sample, sequenced in a study of T cells in Graves' hyperthyroidism and ophthalmopathy. Each CDR3 protein is one row after TCRdb ran MiXCR on the multiplex PCR reads. The sample includes around 290,000 distinct CDR3 sequences, 13% of them seen just once. Sequenced sample: blood. These receptors all stem from a woman aged 30 to 39 with Graves' hyperthyroidism that later progressed to Graves' ophthalmopathy. Each CDR3 is given with its conserved first and last residue. The order of the fields is clone size, J gene, V gene, D gene, CDR3 DNA, CDR3 protein. D genes are given only for firm matches. Some rows have no size entry. The others give once, few or many, or a class for an expanded clone.

clone size: many; J gene: TRBJ2-5; V gene: TRBV9; D gene: NA; CDR3 DNA: TGTGCCAGCAGCATGGACAGCCAAGAGACCCAGTACTTC; CDR3 protein: CASSMDSQETQYF
clone size: many; J gene: TRBJ2-5; V gene: TRBV11-2; D gene: TRBD2; CDR3 DNA: TGTGCCAGCAGCTTACCCACTAGCGGGACCCAAGAGACCCAGTACTTC; CDR3 protein: CASSLPTSGTQETQYF
clone size: many; J gene: TRBJ1-5; V gene: TRBV30; D gene: NA; CDR3 DNA: TGTGCCTGGAGAGACCAGGGTGGCAATCAGCCCCAGCATTTT; CDR3 protein: CAWRDQGGNQPQHF
clone size: NA; J gene: TRBJ2-7; V gene: TRBV20-1; D gene: NA; CDR3 DNA: TGCAGTGCTAGTAAGGGACCGGATTCCTACGAGCAGTACTTC; CDR3 protein: CSASKGPDSYEQYF
clone size: many; J gene: TRBJ2-1; V gene: TRBV27; D gene: TRBD2; CDR3 DNA: TGTGCCAGCAGTTCAATAGGACTAGCGGGAGGGCGAGAGCAGTTCTTC; CDR3 protein: CASSSIGLAGGREQFF
clone size: many; J gene: TRBJ2-1; V gene: TRBV7-2; D gene: NA; CDR3 DNA: TGTGCCAGTAGGACTGGAACCTACAATGAGCAGTTCTTC; CDR3 protein: CASRTGTYNEQFF
clone size: once; J gene: TRBJ2-5; V gene: TRBV7-2; D gene: TRBD1; CDR3 DNA: TGTGCCAGCAGCCAGCCGGGACAGGGAGAGGTAGAGACCCAGTACTTC; CDR3 protein: CASSQPGQGEVETQYF
clone size: many; J gene: TRBJ2-5; V gene: TRBV3-1; D gene: TRBD1; CDR3 DNA: TGTGCCAGCAGCCCAACCGGGACAGGGCAGGAGACCCAGTACTTC; CDR3 protein: CASSPTGTGQETQYF
clone size: many; J gene: TRBJ1-2; V gene: TRBV5-1; D gene: NA; CDR3 DNA: TGCGCCAGCAGCTTGAGCGGGGTACAGGGCTACACCTTC; CDR3 protein: CASSLSGVQGYTF
clone size: many; J gene: TRBJ2-4; V gene: TRBV20-1; D gene: NA; CDR3 DNA: TGCAGTGCTAGAGATAGTGGGGCGGGAAACATTCAGTACTTC; CDR3 protein: CSARDSGAGNIQYF
clone size: NA; J gene: TRBJ1-6; V gene: TRBV6-1; D gene: NA; CDR3 DNA: TGTGCCAGCAGTGAAGTAGCAGAAAATTCACCCCTCCACTTT; CDR3 protein: CASSEVAENSPLHF
clone size: NA; J gene: TRBJ1-5; V gene: TRBV19; D gene: NA; CDR3 DNA: TGTGCCAGCAGCCCCCGGGGGGTCGATCAGCCCCAGCATTTT; CDR3 protein: CASSPRGVDQPQHF
clone size: many; J gene: TRBJ2-7; V gene: TRBV2; D gene: NA; CDR3 DNA: TGTGCCAGCAGTGAATCTATGGGGAGCTCCTACGAGCAGTACTTC; CDR3 protein: CASSESMGSSYEQYF
clone size: many; J gene: TRBJ2-7; V gene: TRBV20-1; D gene: TRBD1; CDR3 DNA: TGCAGTGCTAGTACACAGGGGGTTTTCGAGCAGTACTTC; CDR3 protein: CSASTQGVFEQYF
clone size: many; J gene: TRBJ2-7; V gene: TRBV27; D gene: NA; CDR3 DNA: TGTGCCAGCAGTCCCCTCGGGGTGGGAGCCTTTGCGGAGCAGTACTTC; CDR3 protein: CASSPLGVGAFAEQYF
clone size: many; J gene: TRBJ2-2; V gene: TRBV9; D gene: NA; CDR3 DNA: TGTGCCAGCAGCCCCACCGGGACAAAGACCGGGGAGCTGTTTTTT; CDR3 protein: CASSPTGTKTGELFF
clone size: few; J gene: TRBJ1-3; V gene: TRBV29-1; D gene: NA; CDR3 DNA: TGCAGCGTTGAAGATTTCAGTTCTGGAAACACCATATATTTT; CDR3 protein: CSVEDFSSGNTIYF
clone size: many; J gene: TRBJ1-4; V gene: TRBV15; D gene: NA; CDR3 DNA: TGTGCCACCAGCAGAGCTCTCGGTGAAAAACTGTTTTTT; CDR3 protein: CATSRALGEKLFF
clone size: many; J gene: TRBJ2-7; V gene: TRBV7-9; D gene: NA; CDR3 DNA: TGTGCCAGCAGCTTAGTCGAAAGTCTCCTTGGCGAGCAGTACTTC; CDR3 protein: CASSLVESLLGEQYF
clone size: NA; J gene: TRBJ2-7; V gene: TRBV6-5; D gene: NA; CDR3 DNA: TGTGCCAGCAGTTACGCGACCCCAGGACGGATATACGAGCAGTACTTC; CDR3 protein: CASSYATPGRIYEQYF
clone size: NA; J gene: TRBJ2-3; V gene: TRBV24-1; D gene: TRBD1; CDR3 DNA: TGTGCCACCAGTGAGTCGACAGGGGGTACAGATACGCAGTATTTT; CDR3 protein: CATSESTGGTDTQYF
clone size: NA; J gene: TRBJ2-3; V gene: TRBV7-2; D gene: TRBD2; CDR3 DNA: TGTGCCAGCAGCTTAGGGACTAGCGGGAGGGCCGCAAATACGCAGTATTTT; CDR3 protein: CASSLGTSGRAANTQYF
clone size: few; J gene: TRBJ2-1; V gene: TRBV7-6; D gene: TRBD1; CDR3 DNA: TGTGCCAGCAGTCCCGGGACAGGGGAATACAATGGGCAGTTCTTC; CDR3 protein: CASSPGTGEYNGQFF
clone size: NA; J gene: TRBJ2-5; V gene: TRBV4-3; D gene: NA; CDR3 DNA: TGCGCCAGCAGCCAGGCGACAGGGAGGGAGACCCAGTACTTC; CDR3 protein: CASSQATGRETQYF
clone size: few; J gene: TRBJ2-2; V gene: TRBV19; D gene: NA; CDR3 DNA: TGTGCCAGTAGGGATGGGTGGGGAGCCGGGGAGCTGTTTTTT; CDR3 protein: CASRDGWGAGELFF
clone size: few; J gene: TRBJ2-7; V gene: TRBV5-4; D gene: NA; CDR3 DNA: TGTGCCAGCTCCGAGGGGCAGTTGAAGTCCTACGAGCAGTACTTC; CDR3 protein: CASSEGQLKSYEQYF
clone size: many; J gene: TRBJ2-7; V gene: TRBV28; D gene: NA; CDR3 DNA: TGTGCCATTTCTGGACAGCTCATCGGCTACGAGCAGTACTTC; CDR3 protein: CAISGQLIGYEQYF
clone size: many; J gene: TRBJ2-7; V gene: TRBV11-3; D gene: TRBD1; CDR3 DNA: TGTGCCAGCAGCCCCGGCGGACAGGGGGACTACGAGCAGTACTTC; CDR3 protein: CASSPGGQGDYEQYF
clone size: many; J gene: TRBJ2-5; V gene: TRBV11-2; D gene: NA; CDR3 DNA: TGTGCCAGCAGACCCCGAAGGGGGGGAGAGACCCAGTACTTC; CDR3 protein: CASRPRRGGETQYF
clone size: many; J gene: TRBJ2-5; V gene: TRBV28; D gene: TRBD2; CDR3 DNA: TGTGCCAGCAGTTTATTGACTAGCGAGGAGACCCAGTACTTC; CDR3 protein: CASSLLTSEETQYF
clone size: NA; J gene: TRBJ2-1; V gene: TRBV4-2; D gene: NA; CDR3 DNA: TGTGCCAGCAGCCTGCTAAATGAGGAGCAGTTCTTC; CDR3 protein: CASSLLNEEQFF
clone size: few; J gene: TRBJ2-3; V gene: TRBV6-4; D gene: NA; CDR3 DNA: TGTGCCAGCAGTGATTACTACAGGGACAACACAGATACGCAGTATTTT; CDR3 protein: CASSDYYRDNTDTQYF
clone size: few; J gene: TRBJ2-3; V gene: TRBV7-9; D gene: NA; CDR3 DNA: TGTGCCAGCAGCTACAGGCCTATGCGGAGCACAGATACGCAGTATTTT; CDR3 protein: CASSYRPMRSTDTQYF
clone size: few; J gene: TRBJ1-3; V gene: TRBV3-1; D gene: NA; CDR3 DNA: TGTGCCAGCAGCTCCTGGGCTAGCTCTGGAAACACCATATATTTT; CDR3 protein: CASSSWASSGNTIYF
clone size: NA; J gene: TRBJ1-2; V gene: TRBV9; D gene: NA; CDR3 DNA: TGTGCCAGCGGGGGAGGTCGATTTTCTGGTGGCTACACCTTC; CDR3 protein: CASGGGRFSGGYTF
clone size: few; J gene: TRBJ1-1; V gene: TRBV3-1; D gene: NA; CDR3 DNA: TGTGCCAGCAGTTTAGGTTTCCGGCCTGAAGCTTTCTTT; CDR3 protein: CASSLGFRPEAFF
clone size: many; J gene: TRBJ2-7; V gene: TRBV29-1; D gene: NA; CDR3 DNA: TGCAGCGGACAGGTGTCTGCGGACGAGCAGTACTTC; CDR3 protein: CSGQVSADEQYF
clone size: NA; J gene: TRBJ2-2; V gene: TRBV4-2; D gene: NA; CDR3 DNA: TGTGCCAGCAGCCAAGAACGCAGCGGGCGGTCCGACACCGGGGAGCTGTTTTTT; CDR3 protein: CASSQERSGRSDTGELFF